This TCR beta chain was sequenced during a study of T-cell reconstitution after alpha-beta-depleted transplantation in children (dated by TCRdb to 2016 to 2017). Notes on the research overall: Using TCR repertoire profiling, the study followed T-cell immune reconstitution in a quantitative way in children after TCRalphabeta/CD19-depleted allogeneic hematopoietic cell transplantation.

This clonotype was picked up many times. Its target antigen remains unknown. No base quality values were provided; no much bigger clone lies one nucleotide off. The library was generated by PCR. The instrument was an Illumina HiSeq 2500. Molecular barcoding was employed in the preparation of TCR libraries, with unique molecular identifiers being used to normalize TCRbeta repertoire quantification. TCRdb passed the public sequencing reads through fastp at Q25 and MiXCR, retaining productive beta sequences. Records with the same CDR3 protein are collapsed into one entry carrying the most frequent genes and DNA. The sample includes about 610,000 distinct CDR3 sequences, with under 12% observed a single time. The ten most abundant clones make up less than 5% of the sample. The cysteine opens and the phenylalanine closes a CDR3 of 14 amino acids. The DNA shown is the 42-base CDR3, in frame from base 1. CDR1 and CDR2, looked up from the germline V gene, are SGHTA and FQGNSA. Here V drops 3 bases and J drops 6 bases, and the junction holds 7 bases not matched to any gene.

This sequence originates from a human donor who donated a stem cell graft to a child with acute myeloid leukemia. The chain is assembled from TRBV7-2 and TRBJ2-7; a stretch of 8 junction bases matches TRBD1. The sample in question was PBMCs from the stem cell graft donor, obtained from the stem cell graft. The bases read TGTGCCAGCAGCTTTGCAGGGGGCGCCTCCGAGCAGTACTTC. It is translated as CASSFAGGASEQYF.